Listed below are T cell receptor beta chains from one sample, sequenced in a study of blood T cell repertoires in COVID-19. Assay: immunoSEQ multiplex PCR; the TCRdb copy retains only in-frame clones and omits some. The profile shows about 280,000 clones, around 89% of them singletons. The sequenced material came from PBMCs or T cells enriched from blood (not recorded which). The receptors derive from a woman between 18 and 29 years old with acute COVID-19. Each CDR3 is given with its conserved first and last residue. Each record gives: J gene, clone size, D gene, V gene, CDR3 protein, CDR3 DNA. The D gene is left open where the match is weak. Size values are once, few and many counts, or a class for expanded clones, and some rows have none.

TRBJ2-1 . TRBD2 TRBV7-9 CASSLASGSVRSYNEQFF TGTGCCAGCAGCTTAGCTAGCGGGAGTGTTAGGTCCTACAATGAGCAGTTCTTC
TRBJ2-7 . . TRBV5-1 CASSLTTPGLIPYEQYF TGCGCCAGCAGCTTGACCACCCCGGGGTTAATTCCCTACGAGCAGTACTTC
TRBJ1-2 . . TRBV19 CASSIDGEEDYTF TGTGCCAGTAGTATCGACGGGGAAGAAGACTACACCTTC
TRBJ2-2 once . TRBV11-2 CASSPISVAGELFF TGTGCCAGCAGCCCCATTAGCGTGGCCGGGGAGCTGTTTTTT
TRBJ2-3 . TRBD2 TRBV2 CASRKGLAGADTQYF TGTGCCAGCAGGAAGGGACTAGCGGGAGCCGATACGCAGTATTTT
TRBJ2-7 few . TRBV29-1 CSAIRDGSYEQYF TGCAGCGCCATCAGGGATGGTTCCTACGAGCAGTACTTC
TRBJ2-7 . TRBD2 TRBV6-5 CASSYSVVAGVGEQYF TGTGCCAGCAGTTACTCGGTTGTAGCGGGGGTCGGGGAGCAGTACTTC
TRBJ2-1 . . TRBV10-1 CASSVGASYNEQFF TGCGCCAGCAGTGTTGGGGCAAGTTACAATGAGCAGTTCTTC
TRBJ2-7 . TRBD2 TRBV6-2/TRBV6-3 CASSYWTVRTSGNSSYEQYF TGTGCCAGCAGTTATTGGACCGTTAGGACTAGCGGGAACTCTAGTTACGAGCAGTACTTC
TRBJ2-3 . . TRBV19 CASSDRPRTDTQYF TGTGCCAGTAGTGACAGACCTCGCACAGATACGCAGTATTTT
TRBJ1-4 . TRBD1 TRBV28 CASGTQGASEKLFF TGTGCCAGCGGTACTCAGGGGGCGTCTGAAAAACTGTTTTTT
TRBJ1-2 . TRBD1 TRBV13 CASSDGTAYGYTF TGTGCCAGCAGCGACGGGACAGCCTATGGCTACACCTTC
TRBJ1-4 . . TRBV5-8 CASNYHQF TGTGCCAGCAATTACCACCAGTTT
TRBJ2-6 once TRBD1 TRBV5-5 CASSLEGTGVYSGANVLTF TGTGCCAGCAGCTTGGAGGGGACAGGGGTCTACTCTGGGGCCAACGTCCTGACTTTC
TRBJ1-3 . . TRBV6-6 CASSYDYTIYF TGTGCCAGCAGTTACGACTACACCATATATTTT
TRBJ2-7 once TRBD1 TRBV5-1 CASSLADRLYEQYF TGCGCCAGCAGCTTGGCGGACAGGCTCTACGAGCAGTACTTC
TRBJ2-7 . . TRBV11-2 CASGLAGSSYEQYF TGTGCCAGCGGTCTGGCCGGGAGTTCGTACGAGCAGTACTTC
TRBJ2-7 once TRBD2 TRBV28 CASSFYSGTTYEQYF TGTGCCAGCAGTTTCTATAGCGGGACTACCTACGAGCAGTACTTC
TRBJ2-7 . TRBD2 TRBV30 CAWSVQGLVFGEQYF TGTGCCTGGAGTGTCCAGGGACTAGTCTTCGGCGAGCAGTACTTC